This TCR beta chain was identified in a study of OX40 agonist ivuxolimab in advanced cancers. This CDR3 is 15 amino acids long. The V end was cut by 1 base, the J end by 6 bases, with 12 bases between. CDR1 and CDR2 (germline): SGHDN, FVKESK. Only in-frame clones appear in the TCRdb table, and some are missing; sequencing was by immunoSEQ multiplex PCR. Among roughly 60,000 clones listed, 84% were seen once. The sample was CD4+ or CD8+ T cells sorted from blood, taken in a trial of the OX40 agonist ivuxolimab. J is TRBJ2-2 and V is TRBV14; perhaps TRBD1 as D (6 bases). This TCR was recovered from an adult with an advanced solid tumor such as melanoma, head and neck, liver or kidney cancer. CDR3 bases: TGTGCCAGCAGCCAAGTATCAGGGGTCTCCGGGGAGCTGTTTTTT. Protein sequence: CASSQVSGVSGELFF.